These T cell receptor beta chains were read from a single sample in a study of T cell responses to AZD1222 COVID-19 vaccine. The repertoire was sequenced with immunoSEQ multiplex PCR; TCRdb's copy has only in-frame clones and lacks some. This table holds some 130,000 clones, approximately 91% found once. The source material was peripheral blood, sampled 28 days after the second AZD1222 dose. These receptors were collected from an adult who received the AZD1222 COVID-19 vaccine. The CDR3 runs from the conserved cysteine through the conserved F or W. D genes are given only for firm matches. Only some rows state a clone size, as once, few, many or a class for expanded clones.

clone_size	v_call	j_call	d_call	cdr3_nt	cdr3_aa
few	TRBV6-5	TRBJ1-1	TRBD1	TGTGCCAGCAGTTCCCCCCGGACAGGGAAGAACACTGAAGCTTTCTTT	CASSSPRTGKNTEAFF
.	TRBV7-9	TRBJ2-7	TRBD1	TGTGCCAGCAGCCTCTATGGGACAGCTACCTACGAGCAGTACTTC	CASSLYGTATYEQYF
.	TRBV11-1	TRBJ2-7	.	TGTGCCAGCAGCTTAGAGGGCGAGAACGGATACTTC	CASSLEGENGYF
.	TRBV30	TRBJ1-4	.	TGTGCCTGGAGTGTACTTAGGGGAGGTGAAAAACTGTTTTTT	CAWSVLRGGEKLFF
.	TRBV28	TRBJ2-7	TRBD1	TGTGCCACAGGGGGCACGGGCGGATCCTCCTACGAGCAGTACTTC	CATGGTGGSSYEQYF
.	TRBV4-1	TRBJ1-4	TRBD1	TGCGCCAGCAGCCGAAGGGGGCAATCCGGGATCTTTGAAAAACTGTTTTTT	CASSRRGQSGIFEKLFF
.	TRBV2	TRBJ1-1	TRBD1	TGTGCCAGCAGAGACAGGGGGCGGAACACTGAAGCTTTCTTT	CASRDRGRNTEAFF
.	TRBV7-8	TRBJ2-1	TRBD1	TGTGCCAGCAGCTTAGGCACAGGGGGCAATGAGCAGTTCTTC	CASSLGTGGNEQFF
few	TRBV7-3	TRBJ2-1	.	TGTGCCAGCAGCTTACAGGGGCGAGGGGTTGGCTACAATGAGCAGTTCTTC	CASSLQGRGVGYNEQFF
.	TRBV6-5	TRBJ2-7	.	TGTGCCAGCGGCGCTGGACTGTCCTACGAGCAGTACTTC	CASGAGLSYEQYF
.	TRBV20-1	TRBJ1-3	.	TGCAGTGCTAGTGGGGGCGCCTCTGGAAACACCATATATTTT	CSASGGASGNTIYF
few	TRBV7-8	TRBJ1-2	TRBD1	TGTGCCAGCAGCCCCCGGTGGGACAGGGGTCAGGACTATGGCTACACCTTC	CASSPRWDRGQDYGYTF
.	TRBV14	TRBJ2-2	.	TGTGCCAGCAGCCAAGAGAGCGTGAACCTTCCATGGGACACCGGGGAGCTGTTTTTT	CASSQESVNLPWDTGELFF
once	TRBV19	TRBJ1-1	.	TGTGCCAGTTTGGAGTCGTCCTTAGGTGACACTGAAGCTTTCTTT	CASLESSLGDTEAFF
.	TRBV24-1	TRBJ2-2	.	TGTGCCACCAGTGAAGCTTACGGGGAGCTGTTTTTT	CATSEAYGELFF
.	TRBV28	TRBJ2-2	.	TGTGCCAGCAATGGGGCTCTCGGCGACACCGGGGAGCTGTTTTTT	CASNGALGDTGELFF
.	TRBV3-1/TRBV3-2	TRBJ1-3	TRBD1	TGTGCCAGCAGCCAAGTAGGACAGGGCGGGTGGACCCCCATATATTTT	CASSQVGQGGWTPIYF
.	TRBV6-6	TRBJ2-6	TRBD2	TGTGCCAGCTGTCGGGAAGCGGGGGCCCTTTCCTCTGGGGCCAACGTCCTGACTTTC	CASCREAGALSSGANVLTF
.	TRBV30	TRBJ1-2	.	TGTGCCTGGAGCCTAGGGGCGTACTATGGCTACACCTTC	CAWSLGAYYGYTF
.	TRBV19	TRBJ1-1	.	TGTGCCAGTAGGCTCGCGAACACTGAAGCTTTCTTT	CASRLANTEAFF
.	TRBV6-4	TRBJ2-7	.	TGTGCCAGCAGTGACTCAGGGCTATCTCGGCCTGCTGAGCAGTACTTC	CASSDSGLSRPAEQYF
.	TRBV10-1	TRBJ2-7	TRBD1	TGCGCCAGCAGACCCGGGACAGGGGACATATCAGGTTGGGAGCAGTACTTC	CASRPGTGDISGWEQYF
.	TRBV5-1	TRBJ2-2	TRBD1	TGCGCCAGCAGCTTCTTGGACAGGGGGCCATTGAACACCGGGGAGCTGTTTTTT	CASSFLDRGPLNTGELFF
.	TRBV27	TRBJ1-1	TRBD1	TGTGCCAGCAGTTCGAACAGGGGTGGGAACACTGAAGCTTTCTTT	CASSSNRGGNTEAFF
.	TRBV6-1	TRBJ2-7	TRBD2	TGTGCCAGCAGTGAATGGTGGACTAGCGCAGCCTACGAGCAGTACTTC	CASSEWWTSAAYEQYF
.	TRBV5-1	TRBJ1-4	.	TGCGCCAGCAGCCCAGGACACGGAAATGAAAAACTGTTTTTT	CASSPGHGNEKLFF
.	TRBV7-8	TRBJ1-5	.	TGTGCCAGCAGCTGGGGTCCGCTAAATCAGCCCCAGCATTTT	CASSWGPLNQPQHF
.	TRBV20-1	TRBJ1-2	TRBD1	TGCAGTGCTAGAGTCAGGGGGCACTACACCTTC	CSARVRGHYTF
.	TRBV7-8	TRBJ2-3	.	TGTGCCAGCAGGCTGACGGAAGTTTTCACAGATACGCAGTATTTT	CASRLTEVFTDTQYF
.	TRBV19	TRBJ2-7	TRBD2	TGTGCCAGTACCTTGGGGGGGGAGCAGTACTTC	CASTLGGEQYF
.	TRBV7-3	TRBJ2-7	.	TGTGCCAGCAGCTTAGTCGGCGGGAACTCCTACGAGCAGTACTTC	CASSLVGGNSYEQYF
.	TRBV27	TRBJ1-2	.	TGTGCCAGCAGTCCAACCAATCCACCTGGCTACACCTTC	CASSPTNPPGYTF
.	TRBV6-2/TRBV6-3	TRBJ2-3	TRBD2	TGTGCCAGCAGTTACCGCGGGAGGGCCGCAGATACGCAGTATTTT	CASSYRGRAADTQYF
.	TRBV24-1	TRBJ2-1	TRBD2	TGTGCCACCAGTGAGGGGGACTACCAGACTTACTCCTACAATGAGCAGTTCTTC	CATSEGDYQTYSYNEQFF
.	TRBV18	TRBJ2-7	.	TGTGCCAGCTCACCGAACTACGAGCAGTACTTC	CASSPNYEQYF
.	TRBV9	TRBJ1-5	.	TGTGCCAGCAGCCCAGATTATAGCAATCAGCCCCAGCATTTT	CASSPDYSNQPQHF
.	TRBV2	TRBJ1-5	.	TGTGCCAGCAGTGAAGAGAAGGTGGGAAGCAATCAGCCCCAGCATTTT	CASSEEKVGSNQPQHF
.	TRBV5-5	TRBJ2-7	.	TGTGCCAGCAGCGGCCGGGACACGGATTCCTACGAGCAGTACTTC	CASSGRDTDSYEQYF
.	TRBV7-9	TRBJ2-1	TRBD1	TGTGCCAGCAGCAACAGGGGGACGCCTCTCTACAATGAGCAGTTCTTC	CASSNRGTPLYNEQFF
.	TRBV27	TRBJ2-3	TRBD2	TGTGCCAGCACCCCAAAGATCGGACTAGTTAGCACAGATACGCAGTATTTT	CASTPKIGLVSTDTQYF
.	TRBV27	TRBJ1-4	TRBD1	TGTGCCAGCAGTCCTCTGGACAGGGAGCCTGAAAAACTGTTTTTT	CASSPLDREPEKLFF
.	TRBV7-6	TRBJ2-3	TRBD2	TGTGCCAGCAGCTTCCCCGATCCTCCGGGACTAGCGGGGCAGGGGGTTGCAGATACGCAGTATTTT	CASSFPDPPGLAGQGVADTQYF
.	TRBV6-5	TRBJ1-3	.	TGTGCCAGCAGTTACTCCGGGACCGCTGGAAACACCATATATTTT	CASSYSGTAGNTIYF
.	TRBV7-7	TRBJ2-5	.	TGTGCTAGCAGCTTAGGCCAGGACGCGACCCAGTACTTC	CASSLGQDATQYF
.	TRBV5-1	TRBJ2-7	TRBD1	TGCGCCAGCAGCCCCAGACAGGGGGGGGACTACGAGCAGTACTTC	CASSPRQGGDYEQYF
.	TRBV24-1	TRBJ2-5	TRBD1	TGTGCCACCGGGGACAGCGATAGGGAGACCCAGTACTTC	CATGDSDRETQYF
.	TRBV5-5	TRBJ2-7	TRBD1	TGTGCCAGCGGCCGGGACAGAGGCTTACGTATGAGCTCCTACGAGCAGTACTTC	CASGRDRGLRMSSYEQYF
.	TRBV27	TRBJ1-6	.	TGTGCCAGCACTAAAGGGGGAAATAATTCACCCCTCCACTTT	CASTKGGNNSPLHF